The TCR beta chain described here comes from a study of neurological immune-mediated disorders. This clonotype was recorded at least ten times. What it binds is not known. This CDR3 comprises 12 residues. Trimming took 1 base from V and 2 from J, leaving 6 bases between them. Per germline, CDR1 DFQATT and CDR2 SNEGSKA (reference sequence). As for the cDNA, it was generated by 5'RACE with 10-nucleotide random UMIs. Whenever a sequencing run was performed, it yielded over 170 million TCR-beta sequences from 15-18 subjects. TCRdb itself ran the 5' RACE reads through MiXCR, one entry per CDR3 protein. The sample comprises more than 25,000 distinct CDR3 sequences, 4% of which are singletons, and roughly 23% rests with the top ten. Study-level points and caveats: The highest TCR clonal expansion occurred in HTLV-1-associated myelopathy; multiple sclerosis fell below healthy controls.

Sequenced sample: CD4+ T cells from blood. The rearrangement joins TRBV20-1 to TRBJ2-7; D remains unclear. The TCR sequence derives from a woman aged 40 to 50 in good health. The CDR3 nucleotides read TGCAGTGCTAGAGCCGATGCCTACGAGCAGTACTTC. This sequence encodes CSARADAYEQYF.